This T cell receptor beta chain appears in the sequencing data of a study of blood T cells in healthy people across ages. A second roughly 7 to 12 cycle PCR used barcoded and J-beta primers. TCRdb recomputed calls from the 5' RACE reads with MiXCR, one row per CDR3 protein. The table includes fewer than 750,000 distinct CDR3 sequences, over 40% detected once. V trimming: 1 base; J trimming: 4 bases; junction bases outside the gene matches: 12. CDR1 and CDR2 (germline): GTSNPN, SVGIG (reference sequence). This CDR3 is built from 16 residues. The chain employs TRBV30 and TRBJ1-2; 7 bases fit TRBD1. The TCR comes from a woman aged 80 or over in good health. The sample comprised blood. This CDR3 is CAWSGPMEGAIYGYTF. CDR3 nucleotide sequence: TGTGCCTGGAGTGGCCCTATGGAGGGGGCAATCTATGGCTACACCTTC.